The next 11 T cell receptor beta chains were all read from a single sample in a study of T cells in tumors after PD-1 blockade. Here immunoSEQ multiplex PCR was the method, and the copy in TCRdb shows in-frame clones only, minus some. The sample consists of 54,000 or so clones, roughly 77% of them appearing once. The sequenced sample was PBMCs, obtained before anti-PD-1 treatment. These receptors came from a human donor with basal cell carcinoma.

The gene calls are TRBV7-3 and TRBJ2-3; 8 bases fit TRBD2. The germline CDR1 and CDR2 sequences are SGHTA and FQGTGA. This CDR3 is 15 amino acids long. The trim removed 1 base at V and 3 bases at J, leaving 3 bases unmatched. The CDR3 region has the DNA TGTGCCAGCAGCTTAATTGCGGGGGGTACAGATACGCAGTATTTT. Translating gives CASSLIAGGTDTQYF.

The chain employs TRBV2 and TRBJ2-1; 8 bases line up with TRBD2. Trimming cost V 2 bases and J 5 bases; bases outside gene matches: 8. Germline lookup yields CDR1 SNHLY and CDR2 FYNNEI. CDR3 length: 16 residues. The CDR3 region is CASSELIGTSDNEQFF. CDR3 sequence (DNA): TGTGCCAGCAGTGAACTTATAGGGACTAGTGACAATGAGCAGTTCTTC.

This clone appeared a few times. This chain connects TRBV7-9 to TRBJ2-1; D is uncertain. Deletions cut 7 bases from V and 1 base from J, with 11 bases between. Germline V gives CDR1 SEHNR, CDR2 FQNEAQ (reference sequence). CDR3 length: 14 amino acids. The CDR3 DNA reads as TGTGCCAGCAATCCCGGCGGATCCTACAATGAGCAGTTCTTC. Residues: CASNPGGSYNEQFF.

The chain employs TRBV5-6 and TRBJ2-1; D might be TRBD2 (6 bases). Germline assignment: CDR1 SGHDT and CDR2 YYEEEE. This CDR3 spans 12 amino acids. Trimming took 3 bases from V and 8 from J, leaving 9 bases between them. The CDR3 here is CASSSAGYEQFF. DNA of the CDR3: TGTGCCAGCAGCTCCGCGGGGTATGAGCAGTTCTTC.

This chain links TRBV5-1 with TRBJ1-2; 10 bases are a match to TRBD1. The trim removed 6 bases at V and 8 bases at J, leaving 10 bases unmatched. The CDR3 is 14 amino acids. Germline-derived CDR1 and CDR2 are SGHRS and YFSETQ. CDR3 amino acids: CASTDRQGATGYTF. The CDR3 coding sequence is TGCGCCAGCACCGACCGACAGGGGGCGACCGGCTACACCTTC.

The rearrangement joins TRBV27 to TRBJ1-3, with D perhaps TRBD1 (5 bases). Germline CDR1 reads MNHEY; CDR2 reads SMNVEV (reference sequence). The CDR3 sequence is 17 residues long. The V end lost 5 bases, the J end lost 0 bases, and 17 bases lay between the germline ends. The CDR3 spells CASSPILGAFSGNTIYF. The CDR3 nucleotides read TGTGCCAGCAGTCCCATTCTTGGGGCCTTCTCTGGAAACACCATATATTTT.

The CDR3 DNA sequence: TGCAGCGTTCTGTACGACAGGACCAACTATGGCTACACCTTC. Amino acids: CSVLYDRTNYGYTF. The genes are TRBV29-1 and TRBJ1-2; D is possibly TRBD1 (6 bases). Trimming removed 5 bases from V and 2 bases from J, with 15 bases in between. The germline V gene encodes CDR1 SQVTM and CDR2 ANQGSEA. CDR3 length: 14 residues.

The chain employs TRBV10-1 and TRBJ2-1; a possible D gene is TRBD2 (5 bases). The CDR3 contains 14 residues. Trimming stripped 0 bases from V and 6 bases from J, with 9 bases between. Germline CDR1 is WNHNN and CDR2 is SYGVQD (reference sequence). The CDR3 nucleotides read TGCGCCAGCAGTGAGTCTGGAGGACCCAATGAGCAGTTCTTC. Protein: CASSESGGPNEQFF.

The chain combines TRBV5-1 with TRBJ2-3, with 15 bases identical to TRBD2. Germline V gene lookup returns CDR1 SGHRS and CDR2 YFSETQ. The CDR3 length is 16 residues. The V gene end was trimmed by 3 bases and the J gene end by 5 bases; junction bases not matched to a gene: 4. CDR3 in DNA: TGCGCCAGCAGCTGGACTAGCGGGGGGGCCCTAGATACGCAGTATTTT. It is translated as CASSWTSGGALDTQYF.

This clone was counted a few times. The chain joins TRBV6-6 to TRBJ2-7; D remains ambiguous. V was cut by 8 bases and J by 0 bases, with 11 bases left in between. This CDR3 region has 13 residues. Per the germline V gene, CDR1 is MNHNY and CDR2 is SVGAGI (reference sequence). Here the CDR3 DNA reads TGTGCCAGCGGCCCACTGAGCTCCTACGAGCAGTACTTC. Its protein product is CASGPLSSYEQYF.

A remark on this clone: At one of its ends the junction is not consistent with the germline gene, which may arise from a read error. The rearrangement links TRBV4-1 to TRBJ2-7, with TRBD2 identical over 10 bases. CDR1 MGHRA and CDR2 YSYEKL come from the germline V gene. This CDR3 has 17 residues. CDR3: CASSQQEVGLAGAPMNF. DNA of the CDR3: TGCGCCAGCAGCCAACAGGAGGTTGGGCTAGCGGGGGCCCCCATGAACTTC.